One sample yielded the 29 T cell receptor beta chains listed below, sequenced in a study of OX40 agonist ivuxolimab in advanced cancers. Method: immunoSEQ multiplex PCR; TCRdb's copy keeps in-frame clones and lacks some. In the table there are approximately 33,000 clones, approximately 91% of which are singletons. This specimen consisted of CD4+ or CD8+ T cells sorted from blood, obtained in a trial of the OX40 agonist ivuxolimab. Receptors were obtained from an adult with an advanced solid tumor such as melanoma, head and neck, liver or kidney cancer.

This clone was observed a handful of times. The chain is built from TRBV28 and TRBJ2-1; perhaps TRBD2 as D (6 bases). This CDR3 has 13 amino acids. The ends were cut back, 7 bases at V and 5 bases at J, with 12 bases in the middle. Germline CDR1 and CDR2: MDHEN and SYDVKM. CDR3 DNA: TGTGCCAGCACACACGGGGGTGACAATGAGCAGTTCTTC. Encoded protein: CASTHGGDNEQFF.

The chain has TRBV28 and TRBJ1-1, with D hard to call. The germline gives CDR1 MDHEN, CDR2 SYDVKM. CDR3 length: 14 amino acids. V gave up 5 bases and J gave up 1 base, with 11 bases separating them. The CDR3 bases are TGTGCCAGCAGTCCTGAAGAAAGGAACACTGAAGCTTTCTTT. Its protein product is CASSPEERNTEAFF.

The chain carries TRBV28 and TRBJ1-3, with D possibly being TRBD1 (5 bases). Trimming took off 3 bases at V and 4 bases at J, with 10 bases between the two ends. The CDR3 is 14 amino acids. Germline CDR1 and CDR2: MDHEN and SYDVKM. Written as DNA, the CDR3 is TGTGCCAGCAGTTTCCGGGGGTGGGGAAACACCATATATTTT. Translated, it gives CASSFRGWGNTIYF.

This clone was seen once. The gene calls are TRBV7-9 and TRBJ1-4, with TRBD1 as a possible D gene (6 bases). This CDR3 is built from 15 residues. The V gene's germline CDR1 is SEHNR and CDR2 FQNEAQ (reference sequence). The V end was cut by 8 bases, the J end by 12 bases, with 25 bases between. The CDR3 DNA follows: TGTGCCAGCGAGGTGGTCGAGGGGGGTGGCGATGAACTGTTTTTT. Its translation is CASEVVEGGGDELFF.

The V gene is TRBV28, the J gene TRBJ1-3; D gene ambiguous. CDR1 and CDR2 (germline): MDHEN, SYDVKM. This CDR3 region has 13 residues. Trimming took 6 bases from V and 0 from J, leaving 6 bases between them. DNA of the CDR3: TGTGCCAGCAGCGACGACTCTGGAAACACCATATATTTT. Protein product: CASSDDSGNTIYF. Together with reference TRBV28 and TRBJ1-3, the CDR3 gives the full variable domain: DVKVTQSSRYLVKRTGEKVFLECVQDMDHENMFWYRQDPGLGLRLIYFSYDVKMKEKGDIPEGYSVSREKKERFSLILESASTNQTSMYLCASSDDSGNTIYFGEGSWLTVV.

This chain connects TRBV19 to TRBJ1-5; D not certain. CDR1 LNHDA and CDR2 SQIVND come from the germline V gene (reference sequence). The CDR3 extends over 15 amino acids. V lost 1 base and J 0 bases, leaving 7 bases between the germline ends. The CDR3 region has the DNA TGTGCCAGTAGTATAGGACGGGGTAGCAATCAGCCCCAGCATTTT. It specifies CASSIGRGSNQPQHF.

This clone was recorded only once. The CDR3 nucleotides are TGTGCCACCAGAACTAGCGGGGCAAGCACAGATACGCAGTATTTT. Protein: CATRTSGASTDTQYF. V and J are TRBV15 and TRBJ2-3; 10 bases line up with TRBD2. The CDR3 totals 15 residues. CDR1 is LNHNV and CDR2 is YYDKDF in the germline V gene (reference sequence). J lost 0 bases, V lost 6 bases, and 3 bases had no gene match. The complete variable domain, with remaining parts taken from reference TRBV15 and TRBJ2-3, reads DAMVIQNPRYQVTQFGKPVTLSCSQTLNHNVMYWYQQKSSQAPKLLFHYYDKDFNNEADTPDNFQSRRPNTSFCFLDIRSPGLGDTAMYLCATRTSGASTDTQYFGPGTRLTVL.

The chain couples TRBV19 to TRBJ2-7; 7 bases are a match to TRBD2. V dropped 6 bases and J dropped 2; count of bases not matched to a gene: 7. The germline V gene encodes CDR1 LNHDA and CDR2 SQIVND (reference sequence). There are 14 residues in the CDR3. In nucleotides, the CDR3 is TGTGCCAGTAGCCTGTCGGGAGGTGCCTACGAGCAGTACTTC. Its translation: CASSLSGGAYEQYF.

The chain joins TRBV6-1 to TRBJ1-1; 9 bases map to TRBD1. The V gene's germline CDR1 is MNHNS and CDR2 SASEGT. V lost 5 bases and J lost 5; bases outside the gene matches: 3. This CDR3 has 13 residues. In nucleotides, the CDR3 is TGTGCCAGCAGTAGGACAGGGGAAACTGAAGCTTTCTTT. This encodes CASSRTGETEAFF.

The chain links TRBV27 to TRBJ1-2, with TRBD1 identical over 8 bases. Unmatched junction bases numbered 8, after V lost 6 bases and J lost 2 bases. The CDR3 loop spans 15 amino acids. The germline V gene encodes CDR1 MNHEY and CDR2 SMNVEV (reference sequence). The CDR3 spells CASRPDRGPNYGYTF. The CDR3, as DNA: TGTGCCAGCAGACCTGACAGGGGTCCCAACTATGGCTACACCTTC.

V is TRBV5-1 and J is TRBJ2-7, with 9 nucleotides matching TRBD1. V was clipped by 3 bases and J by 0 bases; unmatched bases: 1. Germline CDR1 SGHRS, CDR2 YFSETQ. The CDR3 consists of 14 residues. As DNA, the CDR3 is TGCGCCAGCAGCTCGGGACAGGGCTCCTACGAGCAGTACTTC. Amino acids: CASSSGQGSYEQYF.

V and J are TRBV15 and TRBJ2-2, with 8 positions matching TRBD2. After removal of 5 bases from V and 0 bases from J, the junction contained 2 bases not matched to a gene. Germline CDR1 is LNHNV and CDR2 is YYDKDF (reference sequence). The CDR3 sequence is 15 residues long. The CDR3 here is CATSYSGTNTGELFF. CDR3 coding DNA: TGTGCCACCAGCTATAGCGGGACGAACACCGGGGAGCTGTTTTTT.

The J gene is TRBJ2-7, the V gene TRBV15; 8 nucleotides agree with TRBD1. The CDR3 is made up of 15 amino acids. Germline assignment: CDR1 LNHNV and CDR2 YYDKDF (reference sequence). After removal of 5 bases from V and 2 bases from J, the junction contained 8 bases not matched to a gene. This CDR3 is CATSLSGTGTYEQYF. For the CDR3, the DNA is TGTGCCACCAGCTTATCCGGGACAGGCACCTACGAGCAGTACTTC. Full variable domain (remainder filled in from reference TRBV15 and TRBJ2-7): DAMVIQNPRYQVTQFGKPVTLSCSQTLNHNVMYWYQQKSSQAPKLLFHYYDKDFNNEADTPDNFQSRRPNTSFCFLDIRSPGLGDTAMYLCATSLSGTGTYEQYFGPGTRLTVT.

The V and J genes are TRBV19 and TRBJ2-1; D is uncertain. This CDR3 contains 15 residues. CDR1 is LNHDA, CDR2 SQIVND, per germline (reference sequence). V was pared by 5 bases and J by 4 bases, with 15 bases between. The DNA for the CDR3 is TGTGCCAGTAGTCAGGACGGTAGCTTTTACAATGAGCAGTTCTTC. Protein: CASSQDGSFYNEQFF.

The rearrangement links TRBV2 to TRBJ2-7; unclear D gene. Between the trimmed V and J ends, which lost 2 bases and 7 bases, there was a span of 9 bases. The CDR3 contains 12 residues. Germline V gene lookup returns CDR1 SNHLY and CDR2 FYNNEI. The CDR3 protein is CASSEILREQYF. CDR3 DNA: TGTGCCAGCAGTGAAATCCTGAGGGAGCAGTACTTC.

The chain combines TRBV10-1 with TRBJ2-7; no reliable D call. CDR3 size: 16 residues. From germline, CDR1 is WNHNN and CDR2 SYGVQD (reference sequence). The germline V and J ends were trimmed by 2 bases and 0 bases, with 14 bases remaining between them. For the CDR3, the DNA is TGCGCCAGCAGTGAGGCCGGTGGCAGTTACTCCTACGAGCAGTACTTC. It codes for CASSEAGGSYSYEQYF.

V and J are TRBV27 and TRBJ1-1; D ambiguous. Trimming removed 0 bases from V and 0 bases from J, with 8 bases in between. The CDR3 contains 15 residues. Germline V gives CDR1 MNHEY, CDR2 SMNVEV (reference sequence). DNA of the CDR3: TGTGCCAGCAGTTTATCTCGCGGGGTGAACACTGAAGCTTTCTTT. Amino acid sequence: CASSLSRGVNTEAFF.

The CDR3 loop reads CASSLKQGPYEQYF. DNA for the CDR3: TGTGCCAGCAGCTTGAAACAGGGCCCCTACGAGCAGTACTTC. The chain combines TRBV5-5 with TRBJ2-7, with D perhaps matching TRBD1 (6 bases). The CDR3 is 14 residues long. From germline, CDR1 is SGHKS and CDR2 YYEKEE (reference sequence). The V end lost 1 base, the J end lost 2 bases, and 10 bases lay between the germline ends.

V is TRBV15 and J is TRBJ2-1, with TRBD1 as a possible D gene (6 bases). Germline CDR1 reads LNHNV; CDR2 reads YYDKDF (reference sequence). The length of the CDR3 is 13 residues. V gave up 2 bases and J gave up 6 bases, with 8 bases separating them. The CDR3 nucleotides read TGTGCCACCAGCAGACAGGGGATCAATGAGCAGTTCTTC. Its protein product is CATSRQGINEQFF.

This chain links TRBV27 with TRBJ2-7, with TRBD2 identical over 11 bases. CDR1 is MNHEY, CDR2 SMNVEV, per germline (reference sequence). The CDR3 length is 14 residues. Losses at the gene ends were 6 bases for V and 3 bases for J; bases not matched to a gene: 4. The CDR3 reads CASSRLAGRYEQYF. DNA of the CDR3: TGTGCCAGCAGCCGACTAGCGGGACGCTACGAGCAGTACTTC.

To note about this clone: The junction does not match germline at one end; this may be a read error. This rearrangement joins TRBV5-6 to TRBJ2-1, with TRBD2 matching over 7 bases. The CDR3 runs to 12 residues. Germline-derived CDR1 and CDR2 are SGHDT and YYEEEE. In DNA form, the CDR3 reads TGTGCCAGCAGCGGACTGGAGGCTAGCGGAGTCTTC. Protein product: CASSGLEASGVF.

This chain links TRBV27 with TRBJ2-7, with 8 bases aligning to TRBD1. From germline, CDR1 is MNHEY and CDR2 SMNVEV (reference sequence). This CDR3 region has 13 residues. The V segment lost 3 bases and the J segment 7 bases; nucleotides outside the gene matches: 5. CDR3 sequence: CASSFGRGREQYF. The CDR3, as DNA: TGTGCCAGCAGTTTCGGCAGGGGGCGAGAGCAGTACTTC.

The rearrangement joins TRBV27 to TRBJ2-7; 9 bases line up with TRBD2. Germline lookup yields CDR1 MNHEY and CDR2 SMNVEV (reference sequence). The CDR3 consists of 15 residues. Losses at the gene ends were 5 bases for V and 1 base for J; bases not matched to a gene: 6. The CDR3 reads CASSPGLASSYEQYF. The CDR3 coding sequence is TGTGCCAGCAGTCCAGGACTAGCGAGTTCCTACGAGCAGTACTTC.

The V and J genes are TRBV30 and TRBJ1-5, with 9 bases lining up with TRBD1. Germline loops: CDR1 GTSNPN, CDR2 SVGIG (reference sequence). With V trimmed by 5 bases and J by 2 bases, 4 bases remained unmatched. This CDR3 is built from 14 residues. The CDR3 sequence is CAWGTGLGNQPQHF. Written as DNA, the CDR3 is TGTGCCTGGGGGACAGGGCTTGGCAATCAGCCCCAGCATTTT.

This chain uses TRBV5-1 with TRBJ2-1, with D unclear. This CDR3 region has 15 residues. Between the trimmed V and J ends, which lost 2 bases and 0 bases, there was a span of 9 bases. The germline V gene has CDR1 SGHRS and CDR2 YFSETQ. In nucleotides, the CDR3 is TGCGCCAGCAGCTTTCACCTGAGCTCCTACAATGAGCAGTTCTTC. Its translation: CASSFHLSSYNEQFF.

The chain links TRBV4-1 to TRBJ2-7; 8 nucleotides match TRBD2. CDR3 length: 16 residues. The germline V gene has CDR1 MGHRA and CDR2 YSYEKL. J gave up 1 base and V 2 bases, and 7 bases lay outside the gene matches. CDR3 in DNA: TGCGCCAGCAGCCAATTCCTGGCGGGGGGTTCCTACGAGCAGTACTTC. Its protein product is CASSQFLAGGSYEQYF.

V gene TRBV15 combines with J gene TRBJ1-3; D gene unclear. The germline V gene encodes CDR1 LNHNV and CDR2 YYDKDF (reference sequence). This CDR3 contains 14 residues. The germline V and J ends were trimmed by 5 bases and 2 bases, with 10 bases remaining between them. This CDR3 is CATSGRVAGNTIYF. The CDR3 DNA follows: TGTGCCACCAGCGGAAGGGTAGCTGGAAACACCATATATTTT.

CDR3 sequence: CASSVLDFYEQYF. CDR3 nucleotides: TGTGCCAGCAGTGTCCTAGACTTCTACGAGCAGTACTTC. This chain joins TRBV6-1 and TRBJ2-7, with no clear D. The germline V and J ends were trimmed by 4 bases and 3 bases, with 10 bases remaining between them. The germline V gene has CDR1 MNHNS and CDR2 SASEGT. The CDR3 is made up of 13 amino acids.

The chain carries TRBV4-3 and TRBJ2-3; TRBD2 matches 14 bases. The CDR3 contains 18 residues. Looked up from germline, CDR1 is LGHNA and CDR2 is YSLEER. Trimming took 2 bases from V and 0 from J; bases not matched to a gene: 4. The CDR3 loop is CASSQRTSGRPSTDTQYF. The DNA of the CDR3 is TGCGCCAGCAGCCAACGGACTAGCGGGAGGCCTAGCACAGATACGCAGTATTTT.